This T cell receptor beta chain derives from a study of blood T cell repertoires in COVID-19. Study-level information: There were acute and convalescent COVID-19 samples, and they came from the United States, Italy and Spain.

Data came from immunoSEQ multiplex PCR; TCRdb stores just in-frame clones and leaves some out. The table has roughly 250,000 clones, roughly 86% seen once. Participant-reported clinical history was the basis for cohort assignment. Germline trimming cut 1 base from V and 9 bases from J; bases unmatched to any gene: 4. The CDR3 consists of 14 residues. The V gene's germline CDR1 is MNHNS and CDR2 SASEGT. This clone was observed a single time. This rearrangement joins TRBV6-1 to TRBJ1-3; TRBD1 agrees at 9 bases. The sequence was obtained from a woman aged 50 to 65 who had recovered from COVID-19. The sequenced sample consisted of PBMCs or T cells enriched from blood (not recorded which). The CDR3 region has the DNA TGTGCCAGCAGTGAAGTGTGGACAGGGGTCACCATATATTTT. The encoded protein is CASSEVWTGVTIYF.